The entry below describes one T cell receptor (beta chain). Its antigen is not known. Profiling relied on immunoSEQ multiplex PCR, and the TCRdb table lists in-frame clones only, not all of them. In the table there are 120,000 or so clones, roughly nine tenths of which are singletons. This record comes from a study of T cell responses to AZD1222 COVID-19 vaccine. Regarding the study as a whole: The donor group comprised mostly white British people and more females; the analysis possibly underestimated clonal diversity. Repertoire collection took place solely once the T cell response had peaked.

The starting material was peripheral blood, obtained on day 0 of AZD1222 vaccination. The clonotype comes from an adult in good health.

The CDR3 protein is CASSNVRGQETQYF. The CDR3 nucleotides are TGCGCCAGCAGCAACGTAAGGGGACAAGAGACCCAGTACTTC. The V gene is TRBV5-1, the J gene TRBJ2-5, with a weak D call TRBD1 (5 bases). V gave up 4 bases and J gave up 2 bases, with 12 bases separating them. The CDR3 covers 14 residues. CDR1 and CDR2 from the germline V gene are SGHRS and YFSETQ.